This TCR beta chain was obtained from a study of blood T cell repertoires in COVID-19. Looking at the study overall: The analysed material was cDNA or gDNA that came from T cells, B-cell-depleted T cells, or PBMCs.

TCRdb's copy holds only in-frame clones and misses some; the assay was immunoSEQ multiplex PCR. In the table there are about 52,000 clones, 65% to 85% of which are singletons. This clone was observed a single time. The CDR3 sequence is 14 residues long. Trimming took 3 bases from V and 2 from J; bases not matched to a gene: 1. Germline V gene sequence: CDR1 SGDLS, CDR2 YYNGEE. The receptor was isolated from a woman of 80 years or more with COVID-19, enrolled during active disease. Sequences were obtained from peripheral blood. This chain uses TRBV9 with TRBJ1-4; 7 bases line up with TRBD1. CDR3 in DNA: TGTGCCAGCAGCGCGGGACAGACTAATGAAAAACTGTTTTTT. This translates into CASSAGQTNEKLFF.